The rows below give T cell receptor beta chains drawn from one sample of a study of glioma-infiltrating T cells. MiXCR was run by TCRdb on the multiplex PCR reads, yielding one entry per CDR3 protein. The sample contains around 350,000 distinct CDR3 sequences, about 40% of which appear only once. What was sequenced was glioma tissue, nonneoplastic brain tissue, or PBMCs (not recorded which). Every receptor here comes from a human donor with low-grade glioma or glioblastoma, undergoing nonglioma brain surgery, or in good health (not recorded which). The CDR3 runs from the conserved cysteine through the conserved F or W. D genes are given only for firm matches. Rows may omit the clone size; those that give it use once, few, many or a size class.

j_call clone_size d_call v_call cdr3_aa cdr3_nt
TRBJ1-1 few . TRBV7-9 CASSFGQEAFF TGTGCCAGCAGCTTTGGGCAGGAAGCTTTCTTT
TRBJ1-2 . . TRBV7-9 CASSLDGHYGYTF TGTGCCAGCAGCTTAGATGGGCACTATGGCTACACCTTC
TRBJ2-3 . TRBD2 TRBV6-1 CARSPGLGGRANAQYF TGTGCCAGGAGTCCTGGGTTGGGCGGGAGGGCGAATGCGCAGTATTTT
TRBJ1-2 . . TRBV2 CASRVGAYGYTF TGTGCCAGCAGAGTGGGGGCGTATGGCTACACCTTC
TRBJ1-2 many TRBD1 TRBV6-2/TRBV6-3 CASRLTGGLFYGYTF TGTGCCAGCAGATTGACAGGGGGACTTTTCTATGGCTACACCTTC
TRBJ2-3 few TRBD1 TRBV5-4 CASSDRGLSTDTQYF TGTGCCAGCAGCGACAGGGGGTTAAGCACAGATACGCAGTATTTT
TRBJ2-1 few . TRBV28 CATDTGFNEQFF TGTGCCACAGATACAGGGTTCAATGAGCAGTTCTTC
TRBJ2-3 . TRBD2 TRBV20-1 CSADLAGDFTDTQYF TGCAGTGCTGATCTAGCGGGAGACTTCACAGATACGCAGTATTTT
TRBJ2-3 . TRBD2 TRBV7-8 CASSLDGLAGGDTQYF TGTGCCAGCAGCTTAGATGGGCTAGCGGGCGGAGATACGCAGTATTTT
TRBJ2-7 many TRBD2 TRBV27 CASSPGTSGSGEQYF TGTGCCAGCAGCCCCGGGACTAGCGGGAGCGGTGAGCAGTACTTC
TRBJ1-1 many TRBD1 TRBV20-1 CSARGVTGGIAFF TGCAGTGCTAGGGGAGTGACAGGGGGTATTGCTTTCTTT
TRBJ1-1 . TRBD1 TRBV29-1 CSVTRQGKTEAFF TGCAGCGTTACCCGACAGGGTAAGACTGAAGCTTTCTTT
TRBJ1-6 few TRBD1 TRBV5-1 CASSRTGAGNSPLHF TGCGCCAGCAGCCGTACAGGGGCTGGGAATTCACCCCTCCACTTT
TRBJ1-6 few . TRBV3-1 CASAGSYNSPLHF TGTGCCAGCGCGGGAAGCTATAATTCACCCCTCCACTTT
TRBJ2-5 . . TRBV29-1 CVLPAGVETQYF TGCGTCCTCCCGGCAGGGGTAGAGACCCAGTACTTC
TRBJ2-5 . . TRBV20-1 CSARDGLGQETQYF TGCAGTGCTAGAGATGGCCTAGGACAAGAGACCCAGTACTTC
TRBJ1-6 few . TRBV7-2 CASSLGVQSPLHF TGTGCCAGCAGCTTAGGGGTACAGTCACCCCTCCACTTT
TRBJ1-6 . . TRBV2 CASTGGVIGESLHF TGTGCCAGCACCGGGGGGGTAATTGGGGAATCCCTCCACTTT
TRBJ1-4 . . TRBV4-1 CASSQDGTENEKLFF TGCGCCAGCAGCCAAGATGGGACGGAGAATGAAAAACTGTTTTTT
TRBJ2-3 few . TRBV18 CASSPPRGTDTQYF TGTGCCAGCTCACCACCAAGGGGGACAGATACGCAGTATTTT
TRBJ1-5 few . TRBV3-1 CASSRGIGGQPQHF TGTGCCAGCAGTCGGGGCATCGGGGGTCAGCCCCAGCATTTT